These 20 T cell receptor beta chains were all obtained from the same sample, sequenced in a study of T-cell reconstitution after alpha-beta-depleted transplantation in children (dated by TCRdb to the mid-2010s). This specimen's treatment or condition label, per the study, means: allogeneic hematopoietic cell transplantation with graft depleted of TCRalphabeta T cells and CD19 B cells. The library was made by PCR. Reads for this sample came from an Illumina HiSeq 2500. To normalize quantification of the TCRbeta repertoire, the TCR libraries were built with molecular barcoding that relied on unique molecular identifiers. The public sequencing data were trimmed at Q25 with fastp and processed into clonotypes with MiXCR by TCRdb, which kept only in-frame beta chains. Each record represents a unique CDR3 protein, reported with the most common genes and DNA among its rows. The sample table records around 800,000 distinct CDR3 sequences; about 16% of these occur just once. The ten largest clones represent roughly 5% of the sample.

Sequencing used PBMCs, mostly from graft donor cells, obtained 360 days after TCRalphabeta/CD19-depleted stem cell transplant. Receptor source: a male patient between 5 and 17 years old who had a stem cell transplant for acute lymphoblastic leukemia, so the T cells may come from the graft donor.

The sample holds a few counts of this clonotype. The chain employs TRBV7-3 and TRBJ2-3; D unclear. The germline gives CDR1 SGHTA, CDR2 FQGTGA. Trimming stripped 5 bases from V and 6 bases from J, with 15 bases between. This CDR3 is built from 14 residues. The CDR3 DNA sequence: TGTGCCAGCAGCCCCCAACTTACTACGGATACGCAGTATTTT. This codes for CASSPQLTTDTQYF.

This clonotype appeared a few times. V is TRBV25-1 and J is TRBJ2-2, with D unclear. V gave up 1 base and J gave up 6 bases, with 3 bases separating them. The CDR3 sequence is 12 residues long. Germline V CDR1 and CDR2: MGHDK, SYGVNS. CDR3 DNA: TGTGCCAGCAGTGAATTTCCCGGGGAGCTGTTTTTT. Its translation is CASSEFPGELFF.

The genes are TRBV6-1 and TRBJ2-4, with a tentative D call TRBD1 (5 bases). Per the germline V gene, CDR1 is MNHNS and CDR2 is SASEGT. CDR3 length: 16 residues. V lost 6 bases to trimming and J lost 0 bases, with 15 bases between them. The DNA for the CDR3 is TGTGCCAGCAGGGACCCAGGGATACTAGCCAAAAACATTCAGTACTTC. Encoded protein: CASRDPGILAKNIQYF.

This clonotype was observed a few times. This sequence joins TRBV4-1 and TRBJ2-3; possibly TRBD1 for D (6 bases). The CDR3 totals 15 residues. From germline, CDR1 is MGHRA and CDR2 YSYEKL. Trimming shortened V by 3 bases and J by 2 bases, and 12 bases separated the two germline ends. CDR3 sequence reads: CASSQLMGATDTQYF. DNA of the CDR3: TGCGCCAGCAGCCAGCTGATGGGGGCCACAGATACGCAGTATTTT.

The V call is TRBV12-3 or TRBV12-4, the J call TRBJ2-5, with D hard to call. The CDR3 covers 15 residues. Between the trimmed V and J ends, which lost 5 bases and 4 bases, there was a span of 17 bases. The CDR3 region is CASSVTSAPGETQYF. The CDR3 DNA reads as TGTGCCAGCAGTGTAACCTCGGCGCCGGGAGAGACCCAGTACTTC.

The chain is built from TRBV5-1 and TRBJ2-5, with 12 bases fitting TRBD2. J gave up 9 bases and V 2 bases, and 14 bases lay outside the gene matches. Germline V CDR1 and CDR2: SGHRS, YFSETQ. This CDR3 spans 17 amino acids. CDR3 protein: CASSLPGLAGSSEAQYF. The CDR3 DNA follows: TGCGCCAGCAGCTTACCGGGACTAGCGGGCTCGTCGGAGGCCCAGTACTTC.

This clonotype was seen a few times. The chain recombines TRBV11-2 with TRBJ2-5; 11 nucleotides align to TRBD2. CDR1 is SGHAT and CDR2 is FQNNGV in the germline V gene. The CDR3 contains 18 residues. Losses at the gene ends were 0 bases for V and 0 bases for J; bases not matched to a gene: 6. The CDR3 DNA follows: TGTGCCAGCAGCTTAGAGGTTAGACTAGCGGGAAACCAAGAGACCCAGTACTTC. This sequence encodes CASSLEVRLAGNQETQYF.

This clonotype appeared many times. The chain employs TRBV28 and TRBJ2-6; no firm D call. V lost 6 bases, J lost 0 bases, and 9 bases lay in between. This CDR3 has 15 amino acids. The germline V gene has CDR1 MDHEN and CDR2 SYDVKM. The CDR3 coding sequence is TGTGCCAGCAGCATACAGTACTCTGGGGCCAACGTCCTGACTTTC. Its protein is CASSIQYSGANVLTF.

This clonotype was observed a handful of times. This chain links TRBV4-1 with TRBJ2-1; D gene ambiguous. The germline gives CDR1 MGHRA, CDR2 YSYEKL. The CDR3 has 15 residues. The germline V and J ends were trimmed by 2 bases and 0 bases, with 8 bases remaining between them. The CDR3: CASSQSSYSYNEQFF. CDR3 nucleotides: TGCGCCAGCAGCCAAAGTAGCTACTCCTACAATGAGCAGTTCTTC.

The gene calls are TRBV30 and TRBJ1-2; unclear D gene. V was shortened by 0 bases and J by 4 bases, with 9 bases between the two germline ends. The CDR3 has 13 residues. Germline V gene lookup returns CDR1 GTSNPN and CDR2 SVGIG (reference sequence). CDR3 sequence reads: CAWSVGQFYGYTF. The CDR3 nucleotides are TGTGCCTGGAGTGTCGGCCAGTTCTATGGCTACACCTTC.

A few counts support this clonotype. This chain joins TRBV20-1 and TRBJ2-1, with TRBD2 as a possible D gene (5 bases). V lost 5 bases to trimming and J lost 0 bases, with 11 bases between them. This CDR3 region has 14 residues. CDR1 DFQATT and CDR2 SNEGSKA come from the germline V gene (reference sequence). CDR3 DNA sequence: TGCAGTGCTTCCTCGGGGAGCTCCTACAATGAGCAGTTCTTC. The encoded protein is CSASSGSSYNEQFF.

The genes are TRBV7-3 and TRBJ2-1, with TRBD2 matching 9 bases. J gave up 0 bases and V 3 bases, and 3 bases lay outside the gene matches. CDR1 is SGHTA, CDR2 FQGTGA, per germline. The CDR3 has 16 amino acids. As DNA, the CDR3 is TGTGCCAGCAGCTTTCGTAGCGGGAGCTCCTACAATGAGCAGTTCTTC. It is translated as CASSFRSGSSYNEQFF.

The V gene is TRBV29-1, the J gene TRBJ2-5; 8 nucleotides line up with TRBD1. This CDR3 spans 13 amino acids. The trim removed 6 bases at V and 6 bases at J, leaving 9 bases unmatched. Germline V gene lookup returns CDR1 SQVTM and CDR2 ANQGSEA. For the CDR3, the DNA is TGCAGCGTCCCACAGGGGGTCAGGAAGACCCAGTACTTC. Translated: CSVPQGVRKTQYF.

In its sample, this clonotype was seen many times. The chain's CDR3 is CASRPDTFRQYF. The CDR3 nucleotides read TGTGCCAGCAGGCCCGACACGTTTAGACAGTATTTT. The rearrangement joins TRBV6-5 to TRBJ2-3; D is undetermined. Between the trimmed V and J ends, which lost 6 bases and 12 bases, there was a span of 16 bases. This CDR3 comprises 12 residues. Germline assignment: CDR1 MNHEY and CDR2 SVGAGI.

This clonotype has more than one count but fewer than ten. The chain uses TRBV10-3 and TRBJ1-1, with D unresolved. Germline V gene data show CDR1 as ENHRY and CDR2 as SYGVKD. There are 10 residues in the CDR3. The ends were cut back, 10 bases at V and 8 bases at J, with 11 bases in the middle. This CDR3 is CATVVGEAFF. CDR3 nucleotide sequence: TGTGCCACCGTGGTGGGGGAAGCTTTCTTT.

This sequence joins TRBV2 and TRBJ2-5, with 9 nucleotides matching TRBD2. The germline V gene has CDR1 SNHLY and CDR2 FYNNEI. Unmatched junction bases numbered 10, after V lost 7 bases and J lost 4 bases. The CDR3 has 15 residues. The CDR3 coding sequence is TGTGCCAGCAAGGCGGGTAGCGGGAGCCTAGAGACCCAGTACTTC. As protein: CASKAGSGSLETQYF. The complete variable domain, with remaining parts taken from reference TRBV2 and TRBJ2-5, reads EPEVTQTPSHQVTQMGQEVILRCVPISNHLYFYWYRQILGQKVEFLVSFYNNEISEKSEIFDDQFSVERPDGSNFTLKIRSTKLEDSAMYFCASKAGSGSLETQYFGPGTRLLVL.

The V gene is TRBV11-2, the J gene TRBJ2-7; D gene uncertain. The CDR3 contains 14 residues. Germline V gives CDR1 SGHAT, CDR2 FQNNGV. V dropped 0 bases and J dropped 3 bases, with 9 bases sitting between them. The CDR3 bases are TGTGCCAGCAGCTTAGATGTGGGCTACTACGAGCAGTACTTC. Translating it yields CASSLDVGYYEQYF.

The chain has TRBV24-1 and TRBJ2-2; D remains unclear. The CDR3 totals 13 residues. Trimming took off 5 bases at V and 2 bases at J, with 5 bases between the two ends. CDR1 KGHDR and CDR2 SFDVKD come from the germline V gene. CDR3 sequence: CATSAANTGELFF. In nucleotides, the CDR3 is TGTGCCACCAGTGCCGCTAACACCGGGGAGCTGTTTTTT.

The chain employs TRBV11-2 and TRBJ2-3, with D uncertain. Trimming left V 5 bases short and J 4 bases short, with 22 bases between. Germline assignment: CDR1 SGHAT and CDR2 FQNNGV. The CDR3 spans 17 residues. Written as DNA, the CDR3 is TGTGCCAGCAGCCTGGATTCTAGGAAGGTCGGATCAGATACGCAGTATTTT. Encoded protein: CASSLDSRKVGSDTQYF.

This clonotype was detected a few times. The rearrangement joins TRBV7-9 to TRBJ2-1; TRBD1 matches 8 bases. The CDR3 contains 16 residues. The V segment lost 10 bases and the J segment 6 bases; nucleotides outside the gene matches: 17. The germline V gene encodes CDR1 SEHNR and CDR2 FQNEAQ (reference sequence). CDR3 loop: CAINTPGQANTNEQFF. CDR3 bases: TGTGCCATCAACACCCCGGGACAGGCAAATACCAATGAGCAGTTCTTC.